These 18 T cell receptor beta chains share one sample of origin, sequenced in a study of blood T cell repertoires in COVID-19. The protocol was immunoSEQ multiplex PCR, while the TCRdb copy is restricted to in-frame clones and leaves out a portion. The sample includes 350,000 to 400,000 clones, roughly 90% of them seen just once. Sample: PBMCs or T cells enriched from blood (not recorded which). The receptors come from a woman aged 40 to 49 who had been exposed to COVID-19.

The chain combines TRBV6-5 with TRBJ1-1; no reliable D call. Trimming took 0 bases from V and 1 from J, leaving 9 bases between them. Per the germline V gene, CDR1 is MNHEY and CDR2 is SVGAGI. This CDR3 is 15 amino acids long. The CDR3 region is CASSYSRERNTEAFF. CDR3 in DNA: TGTGCCAGCAGTTACTCGAGGGAGAGGAACACTGAAGCTTTCTTT.

V gene TRBV12-5 combines with J gene TRBJ2-7, with 11 bases that match TRBD1. The junction had 6 bases not matched to a gene; V was cut back by 3 bases and J by 5 bases. There are 15 residues in the CDR3. Germline V lookup: CDR1 LGHNT, CDR2 FRNRAP. This CDR3 is CASGLGTGGTNEQYF. The CDR3 DNA follows: TGTGCTAGTGGTTTAGGGACAGGGGGTACAAACGAGCAGTACTTC.

The chain is built from TRBV7-3 and TRBJ1-1, with D unclear. Germline lookup yields CDR1 SGHTA and CDR2 FQGTGA. The CDR3 length is 13 residues. Deletions cut 0 bases from V and 2 bases from J, with 4 bases between. CDR3 in DNA: TGTGCCAGCAGCTTAACGACAAACACTGAAGCTTTCTTT. Its translation is CASSLTTNTEAFF.

This chain joins TRBV12-3 or TRBV12-4 and TRBJ1-6; D gene ambiguous. The CDR3 runs to 12 residues. Trimming took off 2 bases at V and 9 bases at J, with 5 bases between the two ends. CDR3 residues: CASSLPGSPLHF. In DNA, the CDR3 is TGTGCCAGCAGTTTACCAGGTTCACCCCTCCACTTT.

The chain is built from TRBV4-1 and TRBJ2-7; 10 bases are shared with TRBD1. V was clipped by 8 bases and J by 6 bases; unmatched bases: 10. The CDR3 contains 14 residues. Germline V gives CDR1 MGHRA, CDR2 YSYEKL. CDR3 nucleotides: TGCGCCAGCGTGGGACAGGGGAAATCTGGCGAGCAGTACTTC. It is translated as CASVGQGKSGEQYF.

The V gene is TRBV6-2 or TRBV6-3, the J gene TRBJ1-2, with 8 nucleotides matching TRBD1. The trim removed 6 bases at V and 6 bases at J, leaving 12 bases unmatched. The CDR3 consists of 15 residues. The germline gives CDR1 MNHEY, CDR2 SVGEGT. DNA of the CDR3: TGTGCCAGCAGCATACAGGGGGAAGGATTCAATGGCTACACCTTC. The encoded protein is CASSIQGEGFNGYTF.

In DNA, the CDR3 is TGTGCCAGCAGTTACCCTGGGGGGGGTGGCTACACCTTC. It codes for CASSYPGGGGYTF. The V call is TRBV6-5, the J call TRBJ1-2, with D maybe TRBD1 (5 bases). The CDR3 spans 13 residues. Per germline, CDR1 MNHEY and CDR2 SVGAGI. Trimming took 2 bases from V and 7 from J, leaving 11 bases between them.

The rearrangement joins TRBV5-1 to TRBJ1-2; 7 nucleotides agree with TRBD1. The CDR3 is 14 amino acids. The J segment lost 5 bases and the V segment lost 5 bases, leaving 9 bases of the junction unmatched. In germline, CDR1 is SGHRS, CDR2 YFSETQ. The DNA of the CDR3 is TGCGCCAGCAGAGCGTCCGGGACAGCGTATGGCTACACCTTC. Protein sequence: CASRASGTAYGYTF.

The V and J genes are TRBV7-9 and TRBJ2-7, with 9 bases that match TRBD1. The CDR3 sequence is 16 residues long. Per the germline V gene, CDR1 is SEHNR and CDR2 is FQNEAQ (reference sequence). V dropped 0 bases and J dropped 0; count of bases not matched to a gene: 3. CDR3 sequence reads: CASSLAGTGSSYEQYF. The CDR3 region has the DNA TGTGCCAGCAGCTTAGCCGGGACAGGGTCCTCCTACGAGCAGTACTTC. The variable domain in full, with the rest retrieved from reference TRBV7-9 and TRBJ2-7, is DTGVSQNPRHKITKRGQNVTFRCDPISEHNRLYWYRQTLGQGPEFLTYFQNEAQLEKSRLLSDRFSAERPKGSFSTLEIQRTEQGDSAMYLCASSLAGTGSSYEQYFGPGTRLTVT.

The V and J genes are TRBV30 and TRBJ1-6; TRBD1 is a possible D gene (5 bases). Trimming shortened V by 3 bases and J by 7 bases, and 10 bases separated the two germline ends. Germline CDR1 and CDR2: GTSNPN and SVGIG (reference sequence). This CDR3 contains 13 residues. The CDR3 DNA reads TGTGCCTGGAGGACAGCCTTGAATTCACCCCTCCACTTT. Residues: CAWRTALNSPLHF.

V gene TRBV25-1 combines with J gene TRBJ2-7; 8 bases are a match to TRBD1. The CDR3 contains 15 residues. With 3 bases clipped from V and 5 bases from J, the junction kept 9 bases outside the gene matches. Germline V gene sequence: CDR1 MGHDK, CDR2 SYGVNS. CDR3 nucleotide sequence: TGTGCCAGCAGTGATCCCGGGCAGGGGGCCCACGAGCAGTACTTC. Its protein product is CASSDPGQGAHEQYF.

The chain couples TRBV19 to TRBJ2-1; TRBD2 is a possible D gene (6 bases). This CDR3 has 16 amino acids. Germline values: CDR1 LNHDA, CDR2 SQIVND (reference sequence). V shed 1 base and J shed 5 bases, with 15 bases lying between them. In DNA form, the CDR3 reads TGTGCCAGTAGTATAGGGAAAATAGCGGATAACAATGAGCAGTTCTTC. This translates into CASSIGKIADNNEQFF. Looking up the rest from reference TRBV19 and TRBJ2-1 gives the full variable domain: DGGITQSPKYLFRKEGQNVTLSCEQNLNHDAMYWYRQDPGQGLRLIYYSQIVNDFQKGDIAEGYSVSREKKESFPLTVTSAQKNPTAFYLCASSIGKIADNNEQFFGPGTRLTVL.

The rearrangement uses TRBV3-1 (or the pseudogene TRBV3-2) and TRBJ2-3; 11 positions agree with TRBD2. Germline CDR1 is LGHDT and CDR2 is YNNKEL (reference sequence). The CDR3 totals 15 residues. V trimming: 6 bases; J trimming: 3 bases; junction bases outside the gene matches: 5. The CDR3 region has the DNA TGTGCCAGCAGTCACTTAGCGGGGGGGACAGATACGCAGTATTTT. Protein: CASSHLAGGTDTQYF.

The J gene is TRBJ2-7, the V gene TRBV5-1, with unresolved D. V lost 0 bases and J lost 0, with 10 bases in between. Germline CDR1 reads SGHRS; CDR2 reads YFSETQ. The CDR3 sequence is 15 residues long. The CDR3 nucleotides read TGCGCCAGCAGCTTGGCTCCGAGCAACTCCTACGAGCAGTACTTC. The encoded protein is CASSLAPSNSYEQYF.

The chain combines TRBV7-2 with TRBJ2-1; 7 positions agree with TRBD2. The germline V gene encodes CDR1 SGHTA and CDR2 FQGNSA. The CDR3 is made up of 12 amino acids. Trimming took 5 bases from V and 10 from J; bases not matched to a gene: 5. DNA for the CDR3: TGTGCCAGCAGCAGGCCAGCGGGGGAGCAGTTCTTC. Translating gives CASSRPAGEQFF.

The chain employs TRBV5-4 and TRBJ2-2; possible D gene TRBD2, 6 bases. V lost 4 bases to trimming and J lost 7 bases, with 17 bases between them. This CDR3 spans 15 amino acids. The germline V gene encodes CDR1 SGHNT and CDR2 YYREEE (reference sequence). As DNA, the CDR3 is TGTGCCAGCAGCGTAGGAGGGAAAACGGTCGGGGAGCTGTTTTTT. Translation: CASSVGGKTVGELFF.

This chain connects TRBV15 to TRBJ1-3; no reliable D call. Trimming shortened V by 0 bases and J by 7 bases, and 16 bases separated the two germline ends. Per germline, CDR1 LNHNV and CDR2 YYDKDF (reference sequence). This CDR3 comprises 16 residues. This chain's CDR3 is CATSRDPIPDGNTIYF. For the CDR3, the DNA is TGTGCCACCAGCAGAGATCCGATCCCCGACGGGAACACCATATATTTT.

In DNA form, the CDR3 reads TGTGCCAGCAGTTTAGGGGGGAGGGCCAGAGATACGCAGTATTTT. Amino acid sequence: CASSLGGRARDTQYF. This chain links TRBV6-5 with TRBJ2-3, with TRBD2 as a possible D gene (7 bases). Per the germline V gene, CDR1 is MNHEY and CDR2 is SVGAGI. The CDR3 covers 15 residues. V shed 4 bases and J shed 5 bases, with 16 bases lying between them.